This T cell receptor beta chain appears in the sequencing data of a study of blood T cell repertoires in COVID-19 (TCRdb year 2020). About the investigation overall: Samples covering the acute and convalescent phases of COVID-19 were provided by collaborators in the United States, Italy and Spain. Where available, HLA class I and class II types were obtained from metadata supplied by the sample provider rather than from assay-based typing. The repertoires were made available in a free public database intended to serve as a resource for research on the immune response to SARS-CoV-2. Nearly every sample came with metadata listing a de-identified subject ID, COVID-19 status, age in years and sex. Deeply sampled blood TCRbeta repertoires from subjects exposed to, actively infected with, or recovered from COVID-19 were included in the dataset. The prospective study material was composed of cDNA or gDNA derived from T cells, B-cell-depleted T cells, or PBMCs. Samples came from the ongoing ImmuneRACE study (first 160 participants) plus 1,254 subjects from 6 global collaborators.

TCRbeta CDR3 regions were amplified from genomic DNA by means of the immunoSEQ Assay, a bias-controlled multiplex PCR. As for the authors' bioinformatics: The number of nucleated cells in each sample was estimated by amplification of reference gene primers within the assay. To quantify the absolute abundance of each unique TCRbeta CDR3 rearrangement, sequence reads were collapsed and filtered. For each sample, productive Simpson clonality was calculated by taking the square root of Simpson's diversity index across productive rearrangements. TCRdb stores this immuneACCESS table with in-frame sequences only. Part of the clones is absent; in the studies checked, under half of the shortfall reflects unresolved V genes, and no reason is known for the rest. V and J calls and clone size are as listed in that table; D and trimming were resolved from the DNA. This sample lists about 170,000 clones; roughly 86% were detected once. Approximately 1.4% of the sample is held by the ten biggest clonotypes.

Trimming costs V 6 bases and J 10 bases, and their ends lie 9 bases apart. The CDR3 runs 10 residues from the cysteine to the phenylalanine. Of the read, only the CDR3 DNA is kept; its 30 bases are in frame from base 1. This clone has just a few counts. The target of this receptor is not known. No much larger clone exists at a distance of one base, and base qualities are not known. Whole blood was collected in K2EDTA tubes by collaborating institutions according to the institutions' own protocols. For TCRbeta analysis, collaborator samples were shipped as frozen whole blood, as isolated PBMCs, or as DNA extracted from either sample type. General findings and caveats noted by the study authors: The amount of clinical and demographic metadata varied by source and participant and was provided uncurated.

Input material: peripheral blood. The sequence is built from TRBV12-3 or TRBV12-4 and TRBJ1-1; the best D guess is TRBD1, with 6 bases matching. This TCR came from a woman aged 50 to 60 with acute or convalescent COVID-19. Read as DNA, the sequence is TGTGCCAGCAGGGGACAAAGAGCTTTCTTT. Its product reads: CASRGQRAFF.